This T cell receptor (beta chain) was documented in a study of T cells in Graves' hyperthyroidism and ophthalmopathy. RNA transcripts provided the source from which TCR beta CDR3 regions were amplified. RT-PCR in the first round (using the HTBI primer set) targeted the TCR CDR3. TCRdb analysed the multiplex PCR reads with MiXCR anew, one entry per CDR3 protein. The data show about 580,000 distinct CDR3 sequences, around 45% seen once. V shed 5 bases and J 8 bases; nucleotides not matched to a gene: 14. There are 15 residues in the CDR3. Germline loops: CDR1 SEHNR, CDR2 FQNEAQ (reference sequence). The chain links TRBV7-9 to TRBJ1-1; 7 nucleotides line up with TRBD1. Sequencing input: peripheral blood or thyroid tissue (not recorded which). This TCR derives from a young woman with Graves' hyperthyroidism. CDR3 loop: CASSDIQGVIPEAFF. The CDR3 DNA is TGTGCCAGCAGCGATATTCAGGGGGTGATTCCGGAAGCTTTCTTT.